The TCR beta chain under discussion was sequenced for a study of blood T cell repertoires in COVID-19. Study background: PBMCs, B-cell-depleted T cells, or T cells provided the cDNA or gDNA that made up the material.

V was pared by 3 bases and J by 5 bases, with 8 bases of the junction left unmatched. This CDR3 region has 14 residues. Germline assignment: CDR1 SGHRS and CDR2 YFSETQ. Assay: immunoSEQ multiplex PCR; the TCRdb copy retains only in-frame clones and omits some. Of 200,000 to 300,000 clones listed, roughly four fifths are singletons. The origin of this receptor is a woman aged 70-85 years with acute or convalescent COVID-19. The V gene is TRBV5-1, the J gene TRBJ2-7, with 7 bases aligning to TRBD2. The source material was peripheral blood. CDR3 amino acids: CASSSGTIVDEQYF. The CDR3 nucleotides are TGCGCCAGCAGCTCCGGGACTATTGTGGACGAGCAGTACTTC.